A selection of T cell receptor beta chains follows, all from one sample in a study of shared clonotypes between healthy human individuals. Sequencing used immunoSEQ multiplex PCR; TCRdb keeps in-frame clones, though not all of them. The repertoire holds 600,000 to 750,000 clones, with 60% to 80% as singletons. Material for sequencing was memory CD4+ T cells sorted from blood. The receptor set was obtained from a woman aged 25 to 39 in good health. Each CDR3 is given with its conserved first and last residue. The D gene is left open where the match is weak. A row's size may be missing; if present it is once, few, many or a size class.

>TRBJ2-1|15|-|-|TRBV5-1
CASSIDSSSYNEQFF
TGCGCCAGCAGCATTGACAGTAGCTCCTACAATGAGCAGTTCTTC
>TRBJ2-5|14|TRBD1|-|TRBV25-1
CASSSGQVRETQYF
TGTGCCAGCAGTTCGGGACAGGTCAGGGAGACCCAGTACTTC
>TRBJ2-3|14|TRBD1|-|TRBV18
CASSRGTDTDTQYF
TGTGCCAGCTCACGGGGGACAGACACAGATACGCAGTATTTT
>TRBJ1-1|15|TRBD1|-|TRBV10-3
CAINPTGPGRAEAFF
TGTGCCATCAACCCGACAGGGCCCGGTCGCGCTGAAGCTTTCTTT
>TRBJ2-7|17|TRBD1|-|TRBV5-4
CASSSQGRQGTSYEQYF
TGTGCCAGCAGCTCGCAAGGCCGACAGGGAACCTCCTACGAGCAGTACTTC
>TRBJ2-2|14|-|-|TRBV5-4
CASSLLVNTGELFF
TGTGCCAGCAGCTTGCTCGTAAACACCGGGGAGCTGTTTTTT
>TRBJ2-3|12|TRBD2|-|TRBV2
CARGTSGDTQYF
TGTGCCAGGGGGACTAGCGGAGATACGCAGTATTTT
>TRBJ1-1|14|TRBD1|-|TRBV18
CASSPYDRGPEAFF
TGTGCCAGCTCACCGTACGACAGGGGGCCTGAAGCTTTCTTT
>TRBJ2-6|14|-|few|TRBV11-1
CASSFHSGANVLTF
TGTGCCAGCAGCTTTCACTCTGGGGCCAACGTCCTGACTTTC
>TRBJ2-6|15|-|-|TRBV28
CASSLGGIGANVLTF
TGTGCCAGCAGTTTAGGCGGGATTGGGGCCAACGTCCTGACTTTC
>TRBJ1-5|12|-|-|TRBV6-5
CASSSWGQPQHF
TGTGCCAGCAGTTCTTGGGGGCAGCCCCAGCATTTT
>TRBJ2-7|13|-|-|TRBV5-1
CASKGGVNYEQYF
TGCGCCAGCAAGGGTGGTGTAAACTACGAGCAGTACTTC
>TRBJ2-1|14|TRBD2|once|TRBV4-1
CASRPAGLANEQFF
TGCGCCAGCAGGCCAGCGGGGCTCGCGAATGAGCAGTTCTTC